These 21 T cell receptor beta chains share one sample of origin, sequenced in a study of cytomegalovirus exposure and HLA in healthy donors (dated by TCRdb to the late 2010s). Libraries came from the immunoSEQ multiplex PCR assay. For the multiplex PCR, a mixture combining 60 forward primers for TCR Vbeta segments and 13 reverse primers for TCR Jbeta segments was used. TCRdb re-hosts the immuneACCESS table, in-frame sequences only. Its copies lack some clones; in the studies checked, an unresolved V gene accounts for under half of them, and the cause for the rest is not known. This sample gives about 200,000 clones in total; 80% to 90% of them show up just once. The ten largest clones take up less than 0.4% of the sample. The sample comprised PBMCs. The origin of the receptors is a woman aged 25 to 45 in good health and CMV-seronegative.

CDR3 sequence (DNA): TGTGCCAGCAGTCCGGGGTGGACCGGGGAGCTGTTTTTT. Translating it yields CASSPGWTGELFF. This chain joins TRBV6-1 and TRBJ2-2; D possibly corresponds to TRBD2 (5 bases). The CDR3 sequence is 13 residues long. CDR1 and CDR2 from the germline V gene are MNHNS and SASEGT. V was pared by 5 bases and J by 5 bases, with 9 bases between.

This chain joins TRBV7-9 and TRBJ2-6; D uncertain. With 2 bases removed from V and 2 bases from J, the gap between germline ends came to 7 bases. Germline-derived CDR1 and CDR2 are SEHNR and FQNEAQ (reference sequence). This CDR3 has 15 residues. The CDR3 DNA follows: TGTGCCAGCAGCTTATGGTTAGCTGGGGCCAACGTCCTGACTTTC. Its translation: CASSLWLAGANVLTF.

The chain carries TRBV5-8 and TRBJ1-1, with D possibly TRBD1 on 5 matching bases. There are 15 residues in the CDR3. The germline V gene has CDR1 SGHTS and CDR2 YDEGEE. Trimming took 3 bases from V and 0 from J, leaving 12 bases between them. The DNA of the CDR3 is TGTGCCAGCAGCTGGGGGAGGGGCTTGAACACTGAAGCTTTCTTT. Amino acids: CASSWGRGLNTEAFF.

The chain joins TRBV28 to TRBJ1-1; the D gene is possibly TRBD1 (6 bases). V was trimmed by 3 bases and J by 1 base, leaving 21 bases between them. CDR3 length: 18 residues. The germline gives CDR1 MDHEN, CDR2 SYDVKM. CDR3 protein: CASSFVTGITMWNTEAFF. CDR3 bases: TGTGCCAGCAGTTTTGTAACAGGGATAACTATGTGGAACACTGAAGCTTTCTTT.

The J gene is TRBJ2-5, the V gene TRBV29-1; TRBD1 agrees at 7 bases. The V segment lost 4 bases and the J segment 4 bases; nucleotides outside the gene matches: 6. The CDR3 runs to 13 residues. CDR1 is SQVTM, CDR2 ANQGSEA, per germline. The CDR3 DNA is TGCAGCGTTGGGGAAGGGGGCATAGAGACCCAGTACTTC. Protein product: CSVGEGGIETQYF.

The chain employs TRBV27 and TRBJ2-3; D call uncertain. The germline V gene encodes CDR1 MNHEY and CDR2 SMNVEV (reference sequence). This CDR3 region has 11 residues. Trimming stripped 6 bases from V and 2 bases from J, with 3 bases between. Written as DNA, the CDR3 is TGTGCCAGCAGCAACACAGATACGCAGTATTTT. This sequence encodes CASSNTDTQYF.

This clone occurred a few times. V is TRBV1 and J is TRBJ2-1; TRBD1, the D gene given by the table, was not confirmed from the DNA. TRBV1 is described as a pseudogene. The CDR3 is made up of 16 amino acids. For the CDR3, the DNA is TGCACCAGCAGCCAAGATGGGCCACTCGATGACAATGAGCAGTTCTTC. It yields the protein CTSSQDGPLDDNEQFF.

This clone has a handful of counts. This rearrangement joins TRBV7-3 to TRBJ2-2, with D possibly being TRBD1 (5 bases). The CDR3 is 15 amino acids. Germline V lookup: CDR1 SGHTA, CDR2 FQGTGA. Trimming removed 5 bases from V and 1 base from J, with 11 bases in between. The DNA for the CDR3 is TGTGCCAGCAGCCGAACTACAGGGAACACCGGGGAGCTGTTTTTT. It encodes CASSRTTGNTGELFF.

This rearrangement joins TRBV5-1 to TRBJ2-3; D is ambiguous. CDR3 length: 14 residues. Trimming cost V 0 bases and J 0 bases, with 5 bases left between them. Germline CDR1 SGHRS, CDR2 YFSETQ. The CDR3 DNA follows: TGCGCCAGCAGCTTGGAGACTAGCACAGATACGCAGTATTTT. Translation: CASSLETSTDTQYF.

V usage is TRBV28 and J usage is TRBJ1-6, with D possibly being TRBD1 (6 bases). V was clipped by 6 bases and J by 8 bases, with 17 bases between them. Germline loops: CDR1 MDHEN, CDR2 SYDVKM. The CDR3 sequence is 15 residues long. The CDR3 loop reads CASSPRGGLHSPLHF. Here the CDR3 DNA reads TGTGCCAGCAGCCCCCGCGGGGGGCTTCATTCACCCCTCCACTTT.

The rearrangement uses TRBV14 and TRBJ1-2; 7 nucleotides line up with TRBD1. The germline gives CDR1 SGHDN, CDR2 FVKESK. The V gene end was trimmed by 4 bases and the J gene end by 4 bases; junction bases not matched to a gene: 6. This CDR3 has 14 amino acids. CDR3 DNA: TGTGCCAGCAGCCGAGGGACAGACCTCTATGGCTACACCTTC. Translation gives CASSRGTDLYGYTF. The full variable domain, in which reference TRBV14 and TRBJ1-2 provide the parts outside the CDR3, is EAGVTQFPSHSVIEKGQTVTLRCDPISGHDNLYWYRRVMGKEIKFLLHFVKESKQDESGMPNNRFLAERTGGTYSTLKVQPAELEDSGVYFCASSRGTDLYGYTFGSGTRLTVV.

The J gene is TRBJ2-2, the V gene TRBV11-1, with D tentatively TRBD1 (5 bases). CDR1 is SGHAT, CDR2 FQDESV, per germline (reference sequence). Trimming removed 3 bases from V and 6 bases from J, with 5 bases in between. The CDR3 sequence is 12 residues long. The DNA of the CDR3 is TGTGCCAGCAGCTTGGGGCCCGGGGAGCTGTTTTTT. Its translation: CASSLGPGELFF.

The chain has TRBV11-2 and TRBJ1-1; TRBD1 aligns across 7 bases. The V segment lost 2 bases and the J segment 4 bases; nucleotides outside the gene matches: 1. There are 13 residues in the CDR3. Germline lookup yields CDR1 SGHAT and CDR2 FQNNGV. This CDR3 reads CASSLPGGTEAFF. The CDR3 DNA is TGTGCCAGCAGCTTACCAGGGGGCACTGAAGCTTTCTTT.

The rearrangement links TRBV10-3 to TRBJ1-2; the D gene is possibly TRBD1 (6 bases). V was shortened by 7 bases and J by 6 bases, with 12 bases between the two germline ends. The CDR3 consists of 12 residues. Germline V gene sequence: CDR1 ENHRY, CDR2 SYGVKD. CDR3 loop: CAIIGQGNGYTF. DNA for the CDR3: TGTGCCATCATCGGGCAGGGGAATGGCTACACCTTC.

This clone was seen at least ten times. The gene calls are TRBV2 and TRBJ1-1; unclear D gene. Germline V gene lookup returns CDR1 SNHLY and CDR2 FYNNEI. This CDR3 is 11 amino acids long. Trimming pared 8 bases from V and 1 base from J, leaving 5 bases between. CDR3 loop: CASEGNTEAFF. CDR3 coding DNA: TGTGCCAGCGAGGGGAACACTGAAGCTTTCTTT.

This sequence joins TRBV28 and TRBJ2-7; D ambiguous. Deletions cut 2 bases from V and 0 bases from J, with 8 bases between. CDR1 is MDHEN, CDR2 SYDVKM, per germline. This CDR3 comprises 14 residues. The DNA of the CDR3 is TGTGCCAGCAGTTTAACTTACAGCTCCTACGAGCAGTACTTC. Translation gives CASSLTYSSYEQYF.

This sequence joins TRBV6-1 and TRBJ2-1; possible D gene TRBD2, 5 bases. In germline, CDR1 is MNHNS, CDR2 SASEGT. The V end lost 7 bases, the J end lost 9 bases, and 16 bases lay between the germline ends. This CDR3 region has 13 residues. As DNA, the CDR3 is TGTGCCAGCACGTTGAGAGTGGCGGGTGAGCAGTTCTTC. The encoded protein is CASTLRVAGEQFF.

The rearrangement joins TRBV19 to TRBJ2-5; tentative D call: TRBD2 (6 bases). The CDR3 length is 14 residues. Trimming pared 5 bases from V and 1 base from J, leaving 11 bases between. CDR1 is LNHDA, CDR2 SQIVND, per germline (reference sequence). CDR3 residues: CASSSPGLQETQYF. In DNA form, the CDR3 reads TGTGCCAGTAGTTCTCCGGGACTCCAAGAGACCCAGTACTTC. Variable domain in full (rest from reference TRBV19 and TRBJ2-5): DGGITQSPKYLFRKEGQNVTLSCEQNLNHDAMYWYRQDPGQGLRLIYYSQIVNDFQKGDIAEGYSVSREKKESFPLTVTSAQKNPTAFYLCASSSPGLQETQYFGPGTRLLVL.

CDR3 region: CASSLRADYEAFF. The CDR3 DNA follows: TGTGCCAGCAGTTTACGGGCAGACTATGAAGCTTTCTTT. The chain is built from TRBV27 and TRBJ1-1; D gene ambiguous. From germline, CDR1 is MNHEY and CDR2 SMNVEV (reference sequence). The CDR3 totals 13 residues. Trimming removed 2 bases from V and 7 bases from J, with 11 bases in between.

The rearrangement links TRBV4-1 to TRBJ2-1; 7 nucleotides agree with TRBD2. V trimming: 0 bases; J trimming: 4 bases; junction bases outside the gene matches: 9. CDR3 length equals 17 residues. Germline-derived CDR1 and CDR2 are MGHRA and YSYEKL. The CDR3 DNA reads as TGCGCCAGCAGCCAAGATGGACTAGTCCCGATATACAATGAGCAGTTCTTC. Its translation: CASSQDGLVPIYNEQFF.

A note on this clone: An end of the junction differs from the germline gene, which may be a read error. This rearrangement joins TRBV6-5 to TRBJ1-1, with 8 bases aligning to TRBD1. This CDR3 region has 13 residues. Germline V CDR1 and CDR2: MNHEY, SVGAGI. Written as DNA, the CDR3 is TGTGCCAGCAGTTACTCTACAGGGGGGGTTAGGATCTTT. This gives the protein CASSYSTGGVRIF.